This paragraph reports one TCR beta chain. The authors amplified TCR beta CDR3 regions from RNA transcripts. Second-round multiplex PCR came after a first-round RT-PCR that employed HTBI primers. TCRdb reprocessed the multiplex PCR reads via MiXCR and lists one record per CDR3 protein. Among approximately 160,000 distinct CDR3 sequences listed, approximately 40% were seen once. The data originate from a study of Graves' ophthalmopathy and Graves' hyperthyroidism. V lost 0 bases and J 5 bases, leaving 7 bases between the germline ends. CDR3 length equals 13 residues. This chain links TRBV12-3 or TRBV12-4 with TRBJ1-2; D is uncertain. This TCR was sampled from a man in his thirties or forties with Graves' ophthalmopathy. What was sequenced was peripheral blood. The CDR3 nucleotides are TGTGCCAGCAGTTTAGCGCGCCAGTATGGCTACACCTTC. It codes for CASSLARQYGYTF.